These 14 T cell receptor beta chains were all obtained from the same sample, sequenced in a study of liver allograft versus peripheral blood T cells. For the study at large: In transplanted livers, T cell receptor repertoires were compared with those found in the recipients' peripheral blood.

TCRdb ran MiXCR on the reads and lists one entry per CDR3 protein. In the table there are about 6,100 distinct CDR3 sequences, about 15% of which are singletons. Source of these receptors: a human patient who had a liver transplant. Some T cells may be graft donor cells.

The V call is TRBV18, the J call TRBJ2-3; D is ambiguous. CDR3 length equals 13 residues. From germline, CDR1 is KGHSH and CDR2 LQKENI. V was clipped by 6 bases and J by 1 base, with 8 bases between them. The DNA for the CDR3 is TGTGCCAGCTCGTTGGACGGCACAGATACGCAGTATTTT. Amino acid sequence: CASSLDGTDTQYF.

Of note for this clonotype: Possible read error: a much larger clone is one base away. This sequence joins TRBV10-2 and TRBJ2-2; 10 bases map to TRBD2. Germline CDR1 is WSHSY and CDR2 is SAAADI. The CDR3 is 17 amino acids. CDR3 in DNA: TGTGCCATCAGTTGTCCCTGGATAGCGGGGGGCACCGGGGAGCTGTTTTTT. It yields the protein CAISCPWIAGGTGELFF.

The chain's CDR3 is CSSPGVNEKLFF. The CDR3 region has the DNA TGCAGCTCACCCGGGGTTAATGAAAAACTGTTTTTT. The rearrangement joins TRBV29-1 to TRBJ1-4, with D hard to call. The CDR3 loop spans 12 amino acids. Germline V CDR1 and CDR2: SQVTM, ANQGSEA. The V and J ends lost 8 bases and 4 bases respectively, with 11 bases between them.

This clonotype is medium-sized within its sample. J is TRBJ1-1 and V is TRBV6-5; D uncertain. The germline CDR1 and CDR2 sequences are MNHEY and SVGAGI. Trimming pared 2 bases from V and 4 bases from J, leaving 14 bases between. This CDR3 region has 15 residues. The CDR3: CASSYLGAMGTEAFF. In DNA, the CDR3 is TGTGCCAGCAGTTACCTCGGCGCCATGGGCACTGAAGCTTTCTTT.

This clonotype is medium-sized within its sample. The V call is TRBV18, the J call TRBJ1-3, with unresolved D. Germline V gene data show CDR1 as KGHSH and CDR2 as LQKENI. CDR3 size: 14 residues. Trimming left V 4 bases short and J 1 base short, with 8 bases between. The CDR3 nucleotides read TGTGCCAGCTCACAAAAGGGATCTGGAAACACCATATATTTT. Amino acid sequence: CASSQKGSGNTIYF. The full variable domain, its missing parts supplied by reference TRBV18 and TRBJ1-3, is NAGVMQNPRHLVRRRGQEARLRCSPMKGHSHVYWYRQLPEEGLKFMVYLQKENIIDESGMPKERFSAEFPKEGPSILRIQQVVRGDSAAYFCASSQKGSGNTIYFGEGSWLTVV.

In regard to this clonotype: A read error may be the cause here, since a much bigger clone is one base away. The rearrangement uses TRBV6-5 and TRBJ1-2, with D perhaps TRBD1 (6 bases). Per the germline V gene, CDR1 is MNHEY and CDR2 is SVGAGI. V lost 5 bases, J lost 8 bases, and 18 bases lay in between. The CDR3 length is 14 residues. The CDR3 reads CASSHTGLYGGYTF. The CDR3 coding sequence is TGTGCCAGCAGTCATACAGGGTTATATGGCGGCTACACCTTC.

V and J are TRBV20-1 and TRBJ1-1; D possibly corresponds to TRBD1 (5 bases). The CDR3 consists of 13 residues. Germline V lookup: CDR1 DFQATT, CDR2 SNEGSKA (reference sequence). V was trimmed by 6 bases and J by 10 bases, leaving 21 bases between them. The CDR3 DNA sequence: TGCAGTGCCAAGAATGGTGCCGACAGCCGAGCTTTCTTT. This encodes CSAKNGADSRAFF.

CDR3 protein: CASSLEMGLRTDTQYF. Here the CDR3 DNA reads TGTGCCAGCAGCTTGGAAATGGGTTTAAGAACAGATACGCAGTATTTT. The rearrangement joins TRBV5-6 to TRBJ2-3; D is unclear. Germline CDR1 is SGHDT and CDR2 is YYEEEE. There are 16 residues in the CDR3. V dropped 0 bases and J dropped 3 bases, with 14 bases sitting between them.

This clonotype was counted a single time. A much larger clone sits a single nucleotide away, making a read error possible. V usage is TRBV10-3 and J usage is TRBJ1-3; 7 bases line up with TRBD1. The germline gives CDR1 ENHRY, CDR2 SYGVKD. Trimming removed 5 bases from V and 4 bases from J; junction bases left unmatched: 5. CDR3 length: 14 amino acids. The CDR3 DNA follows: TGTGCCATCAGTACAGGGGTGGGCGGAAACACCATATATTTT. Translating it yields CAISTGVGGNTIYF.

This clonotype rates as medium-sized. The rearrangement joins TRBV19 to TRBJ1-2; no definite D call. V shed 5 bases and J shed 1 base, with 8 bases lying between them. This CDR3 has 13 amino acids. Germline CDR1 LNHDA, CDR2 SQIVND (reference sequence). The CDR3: CASSFRLNYGYTF. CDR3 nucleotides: TGTGCCAGTAGTTTTAGACTTAACTATGGCTACACCTTC.

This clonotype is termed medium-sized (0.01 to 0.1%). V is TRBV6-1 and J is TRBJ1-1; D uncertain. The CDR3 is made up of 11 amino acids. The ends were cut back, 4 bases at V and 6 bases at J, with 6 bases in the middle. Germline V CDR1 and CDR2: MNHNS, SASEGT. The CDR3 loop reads CASSVSPEAFF. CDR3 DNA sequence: TGTGCCAGCAGTGTGAGTCCTGAAGCTTTCTTT.

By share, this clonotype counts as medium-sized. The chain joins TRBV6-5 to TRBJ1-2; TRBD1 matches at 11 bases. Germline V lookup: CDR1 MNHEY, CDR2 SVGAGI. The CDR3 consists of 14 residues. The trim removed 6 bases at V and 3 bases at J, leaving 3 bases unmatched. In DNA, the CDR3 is TGTGCCAGCAGAAGGGACAGGGGGGACTATGGCTACACCTTC. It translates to CASRRDRGDYGYTF.

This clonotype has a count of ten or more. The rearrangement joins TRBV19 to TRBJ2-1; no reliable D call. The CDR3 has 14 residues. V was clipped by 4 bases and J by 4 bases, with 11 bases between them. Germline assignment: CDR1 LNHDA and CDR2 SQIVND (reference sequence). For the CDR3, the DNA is TGTGCCAGTAGTAGTTATTTAAGTTACAATGAGCAGTTCTTC. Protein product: CASSSYLSYNEQFF.

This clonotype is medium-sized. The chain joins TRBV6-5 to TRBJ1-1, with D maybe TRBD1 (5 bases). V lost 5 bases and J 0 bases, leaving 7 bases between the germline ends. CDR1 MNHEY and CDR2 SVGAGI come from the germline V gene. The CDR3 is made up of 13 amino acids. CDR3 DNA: TGTGCCAGCAGTAGAGGGGTGAACACTGAAGCTTTCTTT. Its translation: CASSRGVNTEAFF.